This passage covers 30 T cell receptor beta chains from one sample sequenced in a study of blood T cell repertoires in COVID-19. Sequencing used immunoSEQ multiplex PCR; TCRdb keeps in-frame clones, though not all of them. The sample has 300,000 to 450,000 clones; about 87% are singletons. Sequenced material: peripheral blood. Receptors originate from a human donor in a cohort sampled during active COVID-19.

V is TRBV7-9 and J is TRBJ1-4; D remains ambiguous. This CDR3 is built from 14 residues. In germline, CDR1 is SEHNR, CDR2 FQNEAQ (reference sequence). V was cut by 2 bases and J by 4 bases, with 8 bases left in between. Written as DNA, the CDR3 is TGTGCCAGCAGCTTAACCGGGATTAATGAAAAACTGTTTTTT. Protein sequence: CASSLTGINEKLFF.

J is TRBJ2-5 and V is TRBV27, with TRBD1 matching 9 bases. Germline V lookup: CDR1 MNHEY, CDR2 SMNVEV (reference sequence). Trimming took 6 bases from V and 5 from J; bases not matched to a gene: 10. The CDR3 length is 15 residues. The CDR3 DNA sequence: TGTGCCAGCAGACCTCACGGACAGGGGAAGGAGACCCAGTACTTC. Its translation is CASRPHGQGKETQYF.

The CDR3 loop is CASSQAQGRSGNTIYF. The CDR3 nucleotides are TGCGCCAGCAGCCAAGCCCAGGGGCGGTCTGGAAACACCATATATTTT. This rearrangement joins TRBV4-1 to TRBJ1-3; D is perhaps TRBD1 (6 bases). The CDR3 has 16 amino acids. CDR1 and CDR2 from the germline V gene are MGHRA and YSYEKL. The ends were cut back, 1 base at V and 1 base at J, with 11 bases in the middle.

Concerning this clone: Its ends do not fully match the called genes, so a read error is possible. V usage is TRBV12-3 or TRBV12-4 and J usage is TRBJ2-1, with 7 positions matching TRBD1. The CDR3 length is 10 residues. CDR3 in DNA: TGTGCCAGCAGTTTTGAGGGGGCGATCTTC. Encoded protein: CASSFEGAIF.

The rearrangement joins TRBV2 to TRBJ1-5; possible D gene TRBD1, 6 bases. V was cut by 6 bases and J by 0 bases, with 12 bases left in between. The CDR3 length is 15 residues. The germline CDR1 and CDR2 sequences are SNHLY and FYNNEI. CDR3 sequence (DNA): TGTGCCAGCAGACACAGGGTTTCTAGCAATCAGCCCCAGCATTTT. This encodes CASRHRVSSNQPQHF. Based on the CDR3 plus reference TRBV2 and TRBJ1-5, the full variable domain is EPEVTQTPSHQVTQMGQEVILRCVPISNHLYFYWYRQILGQKVEFLVSFYNNEISEKSEIFDDQFSVERPDGSNFTLKIRSTKLEDSAMYFCASRHRVSSNQPQHFGDGTRLSIL.

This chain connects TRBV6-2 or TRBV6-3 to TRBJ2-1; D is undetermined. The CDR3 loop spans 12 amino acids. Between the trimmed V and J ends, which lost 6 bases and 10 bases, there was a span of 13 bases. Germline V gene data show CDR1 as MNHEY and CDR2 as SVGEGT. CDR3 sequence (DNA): TGTGCCAGCAGCCCGGCCCTTAAGGAGCAGTTCTTC. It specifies CASSPALKEQFF.

CDR3 region: CASSEGWAGYTF. CDR3 bases: TGTGCCAGCAGTGAAGGGTGGGCTGGCTACACCTTC. V gene TRBV6-1 combines with J gene TRBJ1-2; D uncertain. Trimming removed 1 base at V and 7 bases at J, with 7 bases between. This CDR3 contains 12 residues. CDR1 is MNHNS, CDR2 SASEGT, per germline.

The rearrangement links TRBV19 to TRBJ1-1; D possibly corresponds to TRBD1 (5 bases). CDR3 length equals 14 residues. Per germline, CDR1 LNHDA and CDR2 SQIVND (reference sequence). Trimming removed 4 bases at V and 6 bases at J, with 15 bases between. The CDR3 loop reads CASSTGTRGAEAFF. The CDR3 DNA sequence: TGTGCCAGTAGTACCGGAACAAGGGGCGCTGAAGCTTTCTTT.

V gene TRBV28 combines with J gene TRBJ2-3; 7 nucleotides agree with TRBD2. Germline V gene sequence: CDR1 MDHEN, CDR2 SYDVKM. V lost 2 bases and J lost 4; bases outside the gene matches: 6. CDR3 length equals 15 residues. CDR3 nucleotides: TGTGCCAGCAGTTTACCCTCCGGACTAGCAGATACGCAGTATTTT. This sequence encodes CASSLPSGLADTQYF.

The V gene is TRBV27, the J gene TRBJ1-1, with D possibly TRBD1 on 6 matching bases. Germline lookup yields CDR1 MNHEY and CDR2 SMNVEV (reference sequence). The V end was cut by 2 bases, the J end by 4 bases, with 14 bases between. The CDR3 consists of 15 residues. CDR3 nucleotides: TGTGCCAGCAGTTTAAGTGTTGGGACAACCACTGAAGCTTTCTTT. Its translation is CASSLSVGTTTEAFF.

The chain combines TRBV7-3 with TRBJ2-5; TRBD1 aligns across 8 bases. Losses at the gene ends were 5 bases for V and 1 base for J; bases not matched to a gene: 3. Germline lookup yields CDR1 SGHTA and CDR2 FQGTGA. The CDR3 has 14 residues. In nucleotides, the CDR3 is TGTGCCAGCAGCCCGACAGGGGCCCAAGAGACCCAGTACTTC. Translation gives CASSPTGAQETQYF.

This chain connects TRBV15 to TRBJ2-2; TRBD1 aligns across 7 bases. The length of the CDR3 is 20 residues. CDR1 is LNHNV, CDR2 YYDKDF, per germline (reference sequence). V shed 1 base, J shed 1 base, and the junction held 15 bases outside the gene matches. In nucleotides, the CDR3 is TGTGCCACCAGCAGAGGAAGGGGGCATAGGTTTTTCCAGAACACCGGGGAGCTGTTTTTT. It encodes CATSRGRGHRFFQNTGELFF.

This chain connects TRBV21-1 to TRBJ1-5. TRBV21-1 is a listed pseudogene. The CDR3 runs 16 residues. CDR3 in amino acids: CASSNGRGLSNQPQHF. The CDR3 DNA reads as TGTGCCAGCAGCAACGGGAGGGGGCTGAGCAATCAGCCCCAGCATTTT.

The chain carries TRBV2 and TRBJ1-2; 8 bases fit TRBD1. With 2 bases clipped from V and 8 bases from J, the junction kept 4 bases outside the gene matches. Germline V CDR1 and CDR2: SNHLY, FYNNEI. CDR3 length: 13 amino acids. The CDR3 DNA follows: TGTGCCAGCAGTGAAAGACAGGGGAAAGGCTACACCTTC. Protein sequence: CASSERQGKGYTF.

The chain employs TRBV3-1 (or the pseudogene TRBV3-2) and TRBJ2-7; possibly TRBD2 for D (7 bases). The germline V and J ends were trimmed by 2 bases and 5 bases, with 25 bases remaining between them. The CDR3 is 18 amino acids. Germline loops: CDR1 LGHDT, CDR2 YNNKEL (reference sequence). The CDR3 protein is CASSQKGGIGTSRNEQYF. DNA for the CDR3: TGTGCCAGCAGCCAAAAGGGGGGGATAGGGACATCGAGGAACGAGCAGTACTTC.

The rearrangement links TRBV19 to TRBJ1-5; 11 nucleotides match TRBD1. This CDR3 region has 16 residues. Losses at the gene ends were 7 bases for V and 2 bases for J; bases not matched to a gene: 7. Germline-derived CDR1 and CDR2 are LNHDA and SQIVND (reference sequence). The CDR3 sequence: CASTIGTGGRNQPQHF. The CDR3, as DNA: TGTGCCAGTACCATCGGGACAGGGGGTCGCAATCAGCCCCAGCATTTT.

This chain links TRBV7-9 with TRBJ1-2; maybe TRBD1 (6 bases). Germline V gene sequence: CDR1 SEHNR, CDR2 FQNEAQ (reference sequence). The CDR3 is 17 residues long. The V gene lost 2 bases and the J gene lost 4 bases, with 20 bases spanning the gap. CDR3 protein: CASSLSWSVQGSYGYTF. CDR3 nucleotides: TGTGCCAGCAGCTTATCGTGGTCGGTACAGGGTTCCTATGGCTACACCTTC. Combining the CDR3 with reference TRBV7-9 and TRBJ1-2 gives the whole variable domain DTGVSQNPRHKITKRGQNVTFRCDPISEHNRLYWYRQTLGQGPEFLTYFQNEAQLEKSRLLSDRFSAERPKGSFSTLEIQRTEQGDSAMYLCASSLSWSVQGSYGYTFGSGTRLTVV.

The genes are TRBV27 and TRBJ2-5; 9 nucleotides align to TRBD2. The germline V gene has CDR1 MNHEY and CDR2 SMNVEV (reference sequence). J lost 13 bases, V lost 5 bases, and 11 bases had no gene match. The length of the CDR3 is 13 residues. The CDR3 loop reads CASSGPGTSPWYF. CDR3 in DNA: TGTGCCAGCAGTGGACCCGGGACTAGCCCTTGGTACTTC.

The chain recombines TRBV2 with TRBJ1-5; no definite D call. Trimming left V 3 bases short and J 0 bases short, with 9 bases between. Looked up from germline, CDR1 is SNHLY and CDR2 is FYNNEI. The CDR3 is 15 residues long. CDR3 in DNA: TGTGCCAGCAGTGATCGGCGGAATAGCAATCAGCCCCAGCATTTT. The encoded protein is CASSDRRNSNQPQHF.

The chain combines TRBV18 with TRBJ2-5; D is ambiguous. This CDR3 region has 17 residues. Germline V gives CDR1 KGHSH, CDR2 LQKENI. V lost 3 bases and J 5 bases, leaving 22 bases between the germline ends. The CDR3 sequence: CASSPRASARRQETQYF. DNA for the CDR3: TGTGCCAGCTCACCGCGAGCCTCAGCTAGACGGCAGGAGACCCAGTACTTC.

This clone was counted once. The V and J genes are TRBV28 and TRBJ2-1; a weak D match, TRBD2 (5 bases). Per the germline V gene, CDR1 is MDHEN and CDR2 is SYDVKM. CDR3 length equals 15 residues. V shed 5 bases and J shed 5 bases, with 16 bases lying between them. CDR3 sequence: CASSPASTRHNEQFF. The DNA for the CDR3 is TGTGCCAGCAGTCCCGCTAGCACCCGACACAATGAGCAGTTCTTC.

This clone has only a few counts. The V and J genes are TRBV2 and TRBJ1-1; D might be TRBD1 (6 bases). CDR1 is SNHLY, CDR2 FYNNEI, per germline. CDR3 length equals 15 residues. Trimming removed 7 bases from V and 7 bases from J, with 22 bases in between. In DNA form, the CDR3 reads TGTGCCAGCATCCCAACCGTGGGGGGGGCGGGTGAAGCTTTCTTT. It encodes CASIPTVGGAGEAFF.

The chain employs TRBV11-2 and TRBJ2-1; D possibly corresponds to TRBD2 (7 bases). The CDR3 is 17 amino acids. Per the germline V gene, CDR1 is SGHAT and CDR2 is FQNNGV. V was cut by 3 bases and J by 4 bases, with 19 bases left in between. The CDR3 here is CASSFVYRGGPYNEQFF. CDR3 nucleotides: TGTGCCAGCAGCTTCGTGTATAGGGGGGGCCCTTACAATGAGCAGTTCTTC.

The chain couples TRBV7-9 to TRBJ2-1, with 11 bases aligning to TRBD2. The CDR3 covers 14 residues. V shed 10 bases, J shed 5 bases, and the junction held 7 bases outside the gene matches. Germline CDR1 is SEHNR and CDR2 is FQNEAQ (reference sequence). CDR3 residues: CATKTGLADNEQFF. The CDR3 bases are TGTGCCACCAAAACGGGACTAGCGGACAATGAGCAGTTCTTC.

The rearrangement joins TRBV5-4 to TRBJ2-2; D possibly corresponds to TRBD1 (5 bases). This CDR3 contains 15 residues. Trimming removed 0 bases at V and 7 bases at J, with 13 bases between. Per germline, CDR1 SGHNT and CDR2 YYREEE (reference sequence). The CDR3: CASSLVPRDYGELFF. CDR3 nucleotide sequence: TGTGCCAGCAGCTTGGTCCCCAGGGATTACGGGGAGCTGTTTTTT.

DNA of the CDR3: TGTGCCAGCAGTTGGATGACAGGGGTAGTAGCGGGTATCGGCAATCAGCCCCAGCATTTT. This sequence encodes CASSWMTGVVAGIGNQPQHF. The chain joins TRBV28 to TRBJ1-5, with 8 nucleotides matching TRBD1. J gave up 2 bases and V 4 bases, and 19 bases lay outside the gene matches. Germline-derived CDR1 and CDR2 are MDHEN and SYDVKM. There are 20 residues in the CDR3.

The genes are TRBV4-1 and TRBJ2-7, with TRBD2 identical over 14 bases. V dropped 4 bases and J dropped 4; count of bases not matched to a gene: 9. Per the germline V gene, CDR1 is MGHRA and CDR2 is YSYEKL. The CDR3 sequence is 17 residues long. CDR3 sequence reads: CASSPAGLAGVWYEQYF. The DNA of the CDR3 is TGCGCCAGCAGCCCTGCGGGACTAGCGGGAGTTTGGTACGAGCAGTACTTC.

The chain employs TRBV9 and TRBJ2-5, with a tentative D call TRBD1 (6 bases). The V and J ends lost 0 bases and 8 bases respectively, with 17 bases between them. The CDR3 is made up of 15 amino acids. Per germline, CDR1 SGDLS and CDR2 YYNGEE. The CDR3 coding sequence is TGTGCCAGCAGCGTAGGGACAGCCAGGCCCGACACCCAGTACTTC. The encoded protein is CASSVGTARPDTQYF.

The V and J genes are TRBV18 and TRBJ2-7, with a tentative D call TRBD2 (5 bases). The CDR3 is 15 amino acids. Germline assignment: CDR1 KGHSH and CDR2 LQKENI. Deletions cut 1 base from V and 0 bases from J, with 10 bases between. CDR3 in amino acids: CASSPRPGNSYEQYF. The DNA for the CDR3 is TGTGCCAGCTCACCACGCCCGGGGAACTCCTACGAGCAGTACTTC.

The CDR3 DNA follows: TGCGCCAGCAGCTTGGCCGGGCCAGCGGGTACCCCGAACACCGGGGAGCTGTTTTTT. Amino acid sequence: CASSLAGPAGTPNTGELFF. The chain uses TRBV5-1 and TRBJ2-2, with D possibly TRBD2 on 6 matching bases. Germline CDR1 SGHRS, CDR2 YFSETQ. Trimming removed 0 bases from V and 0 bases from J, with 18 bases in between. The CDR3 contains 19 residues. Variable domain in full (rest from reference TRBV5-1 and TRBJ2-2): KAGVTQTPRYLIKTRGQQVTLSCSPISGHRSVSWYQQTPGQGLQFLFEYFSETQRNKGNFPGRFSGRQFSNSRSEMNVSTLELGDSALYLCASSLAGPAGTPNTGELFFGEGSRLTVL.